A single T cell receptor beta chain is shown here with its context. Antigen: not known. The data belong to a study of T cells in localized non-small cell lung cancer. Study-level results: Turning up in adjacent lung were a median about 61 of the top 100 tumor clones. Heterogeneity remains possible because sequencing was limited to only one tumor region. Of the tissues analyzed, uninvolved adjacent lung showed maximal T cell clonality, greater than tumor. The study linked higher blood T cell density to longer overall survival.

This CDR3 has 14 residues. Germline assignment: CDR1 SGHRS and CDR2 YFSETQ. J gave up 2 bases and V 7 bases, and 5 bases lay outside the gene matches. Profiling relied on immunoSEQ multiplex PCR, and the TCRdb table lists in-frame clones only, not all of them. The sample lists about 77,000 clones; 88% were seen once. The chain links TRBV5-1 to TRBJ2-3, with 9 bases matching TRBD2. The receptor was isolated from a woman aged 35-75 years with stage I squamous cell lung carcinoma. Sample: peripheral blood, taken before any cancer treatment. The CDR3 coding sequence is TGCGCCAGCGGCGAGCGGGGGGCCACAGATACGCAGTATTTT. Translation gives CASGERGATDTQYF.